A selection of T cell receptor beta chains follows, all from one sample in a study of long-term antiretroviral therapy in people with HIV. Produced via immunoSEQ multiplex PCR; TCRdb's table is partial and in-frame only. This table has approximately 21,000 clones, approximately 84% appearing once. The sample was unsorted PBMCs, taken about 5.7 years after starting antiretroviral therapy. These receptors were obtained from a man aged 25-45 years with HIV. Each CDR3 is given with its conserved first and last residue. The D gene is left open where the match is weak. Size is stated for part of the rows, as once, few or many counts, or as a class when the clone is expanded.

TRBD1,TRBV5-1,NA,TRBJ2-2,CASSLGDRSTGELFF,TGCGCCAGCAGCTTGGGGGACAGAAGTACCGGGGAGCTGTTTTTT
TRBD2,TRBV13,once,TRBJ2-7,CASSRRTSGSGEQYF,TGTGCCAGCAGCCGAAGGACTAGCGGGAGTGGCGAGCAGTACTTC
NA,TRBV5-5,NA,TRBJ1-5,CASSLAAGSNQPQHF,TGTGCCAGCAGCTTGGCGGCAGGATCGAATCAGCCCCAGCATTTT
NA,TRBV7-3,NA,TRBJ1-6,CASSSTYNSPLHF,TGTGCCAGCAGCTCTACATACAATTCACCCCTCCACTTT
NA,TRBV7-9,NA,TRBJ2-7,CASSLATGYEQYF,TGTGCCAGCAGCTTAGCCACAGGTTACGAGCAGTACTTC
NA,TRBV6-5,NA,TRBJ2-1,CASSPDTGNEQFF,TGTGCCAGCAGTCCCGACACTGGGAATGAGCAGTTCTTC
NA,TRBV5-8,NA,TRBJ1-6,CASSAPGLVNSPLHF,TGTGCCAGCAGCGCCCCCGGCTTAGTGAATTCACCCCTCCACTTT
NA,TRBV27,few,TRBJ2-7,CASSLHTSFNYEQYF,TGTGCCAGCAGTTTACACACTAGCTTCAACTACGAGCAGTACTTC
TRBD2,TRBV7-6,NA,TRBJ2-3,CASSVSGTSGGAFDTQYF,TGTGCCAGCAGCGTCTCCGGGACTAGCGGGGGGGCGTTTGATACGCAGTATTTT
TRBD2,TRBV4-3,NA,TRBJ2-3,CASSQGGGSTDTQYF,TGCGCCAGCAGCCAAGGGGGGGGGAGCACAGATACGCAGTATTTT
NA,TRBV28,NA,TRBJ2-1,CASSFAGLGFEQFF,TGTGCCAGCAGTTTTGCAGGGCTAGGATTTGAGCAGTTCTTC
TRBD1,TRBV5-6,NA,TRBJ2-1,CASSIALGQEAYNEQFF,TGTGCCAGCAGCATTGCCCTCGGACAGGAGGCCTACAATGAGCAGTTCTTC